Listed here are 25 T cell receptor beta chains from one sample, sequenced in a study of identical twins. TCRdb redid the calling of the 5' RACE reads with MiXCR, one entry per CDR3 protein. Among some 1,600,000 distinct CDR3 sequences listed, about 32% were seen once. The source material was cord blood. Receptors originate from a newborn girl in good health.

The V gene is TRBV7-9, the J gene TRBJ2-7; unclear D gene. V was clipped by 5 bases and J by 6 bases, with 11 bases between them. There are 12 residues in the CDR3. CDR1 SEHNR and CDR2 FQNEAQ come from the germline V gene (reference sequence). The CDR3 DNA reads as TGTGCCAGCAGCGTATGGACGGCCGAGCAGTACTTC. As protein: CASSVWTAEQYF. The full variable domain, its missing parts supplied by reference TRBV7-9 and TRBJ2-7, is DTGVSQNPRHKITKRGQNVTFRCDPISEHNRLYWYRQTLGQGPEFLTYFQNEAQLEKSRLLSDRFSAERPKGSFSTLEIQRTEQGDSAMYLCASSVWTAEQYFGPGTRLTVT.

This clonotype was counted between two and nine times. The chain is built from TRBV20-1 and TRBJ2-1; possibly TRBD2 for D (5 bases). From germline, CDR1 is DFQATT and CDR2 SNEGSKA (reference sequence). Trimming pared 6 bases from V and 6 bases from J, leaving 21 bases between. CDR3 length equals 15 residues. The CDR3 coding sequence is TGCAGTGCGACCCTACTTCGGGGATTCCGCAATGAGCAGTTCTTC. As protein: CSATLLRGFRNEQFF.

This clonotype appeared a few times. The J gene is TRBJ2-3, the V gene TRBV24-1; D is uncertain. The CDR3 covers 13 residues. CDR1 KGHDR and CDR2 SFDVKD come from the germline V gene. Trimming left V 4 bases short and J 0 bases short, with 4 bases between. The CDR3 here is CATSEYSTDTQYF. CDR3 in DNA: TGTGCCACCAGTGAATATAGCACAGATACGCAGTATTTT.

The V and J genes are TRBV12-3 or TRBV12-4 and TRBJ2-5; D possibly corresponds to TRBD1 (5 bases). The CDR3 is 13 residues long. Trimming removed 6 bases at V and 2 bases at J, with 10 bases between. CDR3 residues: CASRKTEQETQYF. CDR3 DNA: TGTGCCAGCAGAAAGACAGAGCAAGAGACCCAGTACTTC.

This clonotype turned up a few times. CDR3 coding DNA: TGCGCCAGCAGCTTGTTTTCGGGACTAGCGGGGGACAATGAGCAGTTCTTC. It is translated as CASSLFSGLAGDNEQFF. The gene calls are TRBV5-1 and TRBJ2-1; TRBD2 matches 14 bases. This CDR3 is built from 17 residues. The germline V gene encodes CDR1 SGHRS and CDR2 YFSETQ. Trimming at V came to 1 base and at J to 5 bases, leaving 5 bases not matched to a gene.

This clonotype was seen only a few times. V and J are TRBV6-1 and TRBJ1-2; 10 bases line up with TRBD1. The V segment lost 0 bases and the J segment 4 bases; nucleotides outside the gene matches: 2. CDR3 length: 15 amino acids. Per the germline V gene, CDR1 is MNHNS and CDR2 is SASEGT. The CDR3 region is CASSEARTGGYGYTF. In nucleotides, the CDR3 is TGTGCCAGCAGTGAAGCCAGGACAGGGGGCTATGGCTACACCTTC.

The sample holds a few counts of this clonotype. The gene calls are TRBV19 and TRBJ2-1; D possibly corresponds to TRBD1 (6 bases). Per germline, CDR1 LNHDA and CDR2 SQIVND (reference sequence). Between the trimmed V and J ends, which lost 1 base and 4 bases, there was a span of 14 bases. This CDR3 spans 16 amino acids. The CDR3 region is CASSIGRPTGYNEQFF. CDR3 nucleotides: TGTGCCAGTAGTATAGGCCGACCGACAGGTTACAATGAGCAGTTCTTC.

The rearrangement uses TRBV19 and TRBJ2-7; unclear D gene. The CDR3 contains 15 residues. The V gene lost 3 bases and the J gene lost 2 bases, with 14 bases spanning the gap. Germline values: CDR1 LNHDA, CDR2 SQIVND (reference sequence). The CDR3 DNA follows: TGTGCCAGTAGTATTGGACCCCTGGGTCCCTACGAGCAGTACTTC. Amino acid sequence: CASSIGPLGPYEQYF.

A few counts support this clonotype. The genes are TRBV5-6 and TRBJ2-1; 12 bases align to TRBD2. V dropped 2 bases and J dropped 7; count of bases not matched to a gene: 13. This CDR3 region has 18 residues. Germline V gene lookup returns CDR1 SGHDT and CDR2 YYEEEE. This CDR3 reads CASSFRASASGRANEQFF. CDR3 coding DNA: TGTGCCAGCAGCTTCCGGGCCTCGGCTAGCGGGAGGGCAAATGAGCAGTTCTTC.

The V gene is TRBV5-1, the J gene TRBJ2-2; 7 nucleotides agree with TRBD1. Germline CDR1 SGHRS, CDR2 YFSETQ. The CDR3 runs to 15 residues. V lost 6 bases, J lost 5 bases, and 10 bases stayed unmatched. The CDR3 DNA follows: TGCGCCAGCACCATATCAGGGACAGCAACCGGGGAGCTGTTTTTT. Amino acids: CASTISGTATGELFF.

The gene calls are TRBV5-6 and TRBJ1-3; D gene ambiguous. Trimming left V 5 bases short and J 3 bases short, with 9 bases between. Germline lookup yields CDR1 SGHDT and CDR2 YYEEEE. The CDR3 consists of 13 residues. The DNA of the CDR3 is TGTGCCAGCAGGTTGTGGAATGGAAACACCATATATTTT. Amino acids: CASRLWNGNTIYF.

The chain employs TRBV2 and TRBJ1-3; TRBD1 matches at 7 bases. Per germline, CDR1 SNHLY and CDR2 FYNNEI. The CDR3 has 12 amino acids. J lost 5 bases, V lost 6 bases, and 1 base had no gene match. CDR3 nucleotide sequence: TGTGCCAGCAGACAGGGGCGAAACACCATATATTTT. Residues: CASRQGRNTIYF. Variable domain in full (rest from reference TRBV2 and TRBJ1-3): EPEVTQTPSHQVTQMGQEVILRCVPISNHLYFYWYRQILGQKVEFLVSFYNNEISEKSEIFDDQFSVERPDGSNFTLKIRSTKLEDSAMYFCASRQGRNTIYFGEGSWLTVV.

This clonotype was picked up one time. V usage is TRBV20-1 and J usage is TRBJ2-4; 13 bases are a match to TRBD2. The CDR3 consists of 16 residues. J gave up 13 bases and V 0 bases, and 12 bases lay outside the gene matches. Germline assignment: CDR1 DFQATT and CDR2 SNEGSKA (reference sequence). This CDR3 reads CSARDSGLAGVWEQYF. In DNA form, the CDR3 reads TGCAGTGCTAGAGATTCCGGACTAGCGGGAGTTTGGGAGCAGTACTTC.

The CDR3 reads CASSLSRTAYGYTF. DNA for the CDR3: TGTGCCAGCAGTTTATCCCGGACAGCCTATGGCTACACCTTC. The chain couples TRBV27 to TRBJ1-2, with D possibly TRBD1 on 6 matching bases. Germline V gene data show CDR1 as MNHEY and CDR2 as SMNVEV (reference sequence). V lost 0 bases, J lost 4 bases, and 9 bases lay in between. The CDR3 totals 14 residues.

This clonotype came up a few times. This chain joins TRBV5-1 and TRBJ1-5; D is possibly TRBD1 (5 bases). The CDR3 sequence is 15 residues long. V was shortened by 1 base and J by 5 bases, with 13 bases between the two germline ends. Germline V lookup: CDR1 SGHRS, CDR2 YFSETQ. In DNA, the CDR3 is TGCGCCAGCAGCTTGACGGGGCGACCTTATCAGCCCCAGCATTTT. Protein sequence: CASSLTGRPYQPQHF.

This clonotype was seen many times. V usage is TRBV6-5 and J usage is TRBJ2-5; D is perhaps TRBD2 (5 bases). The CDR3 totals 14 residues. V shed 7 bases and J shed 11 bases, with 23 bases lying between them. Germline V gene data show CDR1 as MNHEY and CDR2 as SVGAGI. Here the CDR3 reads CASTHRGYFDEQYF. For the CDR3, the DNA is TGTGCCAGCACCCATCGGGGATATTTCGATGAGCAGTACTTC.

This chain links TRBV20-1 with TRBJ1-2; 9 bases map to TRBD1. Germline V lookup: CDR1 DFQATT, CDR2 SNEGSKA (reference sequence). V shed 0 bases, J shed 2 bases, and the junction held 4 bases outside the gene matches. CDR3 length: 15 residues. The CDR3: CSARDPDRGNYGYTF. The CDR3 nucleotides are TGCAGTGCTAGAGATCCCGACAGGGGGAACTATGGCTACACCTTC.

CDR3 sequence: CASSPSSKTYNEQYF. The CDR3 bases are TGTGCCAGCAGCCCGAGTAGCAAGACGTACAATGAGCAGTACTTC. V gene TRBV14 combines with J gene TRBJ2-7; no clear D gene. Germline-derived CDR1 and CDR2 are SGHDN and FVKESK. The CDR3 is 15 residues long. V lost 4 bases to trimming and J lost 7 bases, with 20 bases between them.

The table lists this clonotype with a few counts. The rearrangement uses TRBV27 and TRBJ1-5, with a weak D call TRBD1 (5 bases). The V gene lost 2 bases and the J gene lost 3 bases, with 8 bases spanning the gap. Germline CDR1 and CDR2: MNHEY and SMNVEV (reference sequence). There are 14 residues in the CDR3. The CDR3: CASSLPGLNQPQHF. In DNA form, the CDR3 reads TGTGCCAGCAGTTTACCAGGGCTCAATCAGCCCCAGCATTTT.

This clonotype was seen once. The junction departs from germline at one end; a sequencing error may be responsible. This chain links TRBV6-1 with TRBJ2-1, with 13 bases lining up with TRBD2. The germline V gene encodes CDR1 MNHNS and CDR2 SASEGT. This CDR3 contains 19 residues. The CDR3, as DNA: TGTGCCAGCAGCGAAGTTCCTTACGGACTAGCGGGGGCCTACAATGAGCAGTTCTTC. Translating gives CASSEVPYGLAGAYNEQFF.

In DNA, the CDR3 is TGTGCCTGGAGGGGGACGGCGAACTATGGCTACACCTTC. Its translation: CAWRGTANYGYTF. V usage is TRBV30 and J usage is TRBJ1-2; TRBD1 is a possible D gene (5 bases). The ends were cut back, 3 bases at V and 2 bases at J, with 10 bases in the middle. This CDR3 comprises 13 residues. The germline V gene has CDR1 GTSNPN and CDR2 SVGIG (reference sequence).

The table lists this clonotype with a few counts. The chain employs TRBV3-1 and TRBJ2-3; no reliable D call. The CDR3 extends over 14 amino acids. V was shortened by 0 bases and J by 8 bases, with 12 bases between the two germline ends. Germline V CDR1 and CDR2: LGHDT, YNNKEL (reference sequence). The CDR3 here is CASSQESPSGTQYF. As DNA, the CDR3 is TGTGCCAGCAGCCAAGAATCTCCGAGTGGTACGCAGTATTTT.

The chain joins TRBV28 to TRBJ2-7; TRBD1 agrees at 7 bases. This CDR3 is built from 16 residues. Germline V gene data show CDR1 as MDHEN and CDR2 as SYDVKM. V dropped 3 bases and J dropped 0; count of bases not matched to a gene: 8. The CDR3 region has the DNA TGTGCCAGCAGTTTCTTACATTGGGACAGCTCCTACGAGCAGTACTTC. Translated: CASSFLHWDSSYEQYF.

The chain employs TRBV29-1 and TRBJ1-2; TRBD1 matches at 7 bases. With V trimmed by 6 bases and J by 0 bases, 7 bases remained unmatched. The CDR3 spans 14 residues. CDR1 is SQVTM, CDR2 ANQGSEA, per germline. The CDR3, as DNA: TGCAGCGTCGGGGAGGGGGCGGCTAACTATGGCTACACCTTC. Residues: CSVGEGAANYGYTF. Drawing the rest from reference TRBV29-1 and TRBJ1-2, the complete variable domain is SAVISQKPSRDICQRGTSLTIQCQVDSQVTMMFWYRQQPGQSLTLIATANQGSEATYESGFVIDKFPISRPNLTFSTLTVSNMSPEDSSIYLCSVGEGAANYGYTFGSGTRLTVV.

The rearrangement uses TRBV11-2 and TRBJ2-5; D uncertain. The CDR3 length is 15 residues. Germline loops: CDR1 SGHAT, CDR2 FQNNGV. V was shortened by 0 bases and J by 2 bases, with 10 bases between the two germline ends. CDR3 DNA: TGTGCCAGCAGCTTAGATCTGTTAGGTCAAGAGACCCAGTACTTC. Its protein is CASSLDLLGQETQYF.